The clone carrying this T cell receptor beta chain was recorded at least ten times. What it binds is not known. The record originates from a study of identical twins. Whole-study results and caveats: Invariant MAIT and iNKT cells may have partly biased zero-insertion analyses. Modelling approaches yielded underestimates of out-of-frame TCR alpha sharing between monozygotic twins. Shared out-of-frame alpha sequences (those common to twins) showed excess low generation probability.

Unique molecular identifiers were in the cDNA, with template-switch universal primer binding. TCRdb reprocessed the 5' RACE reads via MiXCR and lists one record per CDR3 protein. The data contain 450,000 to 500,000 distinct CDR3 sequences, approximately 14% of them seen just once; the ten biggest clones take up 0.8% to 1%. This CDR3 has 20 amino acids. The V gene's germline CDR1 is MNHEY and CDR2 SVGEGT. Trimming at V came to 5 bases and at J to 0 bases, leaving 17 bases not matched to a gene. This same sample was also part of a study on yellow fever vaccine responses in identical twins.

J is TRBJ1-5 and V is TRBV6-2 or TRBV6-3; 9 nucleotides match TRBD1. Material for sequencing was CD4+ T cells sorted from blood. This sequence originates from a woman between 18 and 29 years old in good health. The CDR3 reads CASSTPLTGGMGISNQPQHF. DNA for the CDR3: TGTGCCAGCAGTACTCCTCTGACAGGGGGAATGGGGATTAGCAATCAGCCCCAGCATTTT.